The rows below give T cell receptor beta chains drawn from one sample of a study of blood T cell repertoires in COVID-19. Repertoires were generated with immunoSEQ multiplex PCR, while TCRdb's copy carries only in-frame clones and drops some. The profile shows roughly 70,000 clones, 90% to 95% of them singletons. Sequencing used peripheral blood. The source is a human donor in a cohort sampled during active COVID-19. Each CDR3 is given with its conserved first and last residue. The D gene is left open where the match is weak. The size of a clone is reported for some rows only, either as once, few or many, or as a class for expanded clones.

clone size	V gene	J gene	D gene	CDR3 DNA	CDR3 protein
NA	TRBV27	TRBJ2-2	TRBD2	TGTGCCAGCAGTTTATCCAGCGGGGGGGCCTCCAGGGAGCTGTTTTTT	CASSLSSGGASRELFF
NA	TRBV21-1	TRBJ2-1	NA	TGTGCCAGCGTCGAGGCGGCGAGCGGGGACGCCGATGAGCAGTTCTTC	CASVEAASGDADEQFF
NA	TRBV6-5	TRBJ1-1	NA	TGTGCCAGCAGTTACAGTCACAGATCGAACACTGAAGCTTTCTTT	CASSYSHRSNTEAFF
once	TRBV9	TRBJ2-1	NA	TGTGCCAGCAGCCCCCGACCGGGATCCGGCATATACAATGAGCAGTTCTTC	CASSPRPGSGIYNEQFF
NA	TRBV5-1	TRBJ2-7	TRBD1	TGCGCCAGCAGCACGACAGGGGGACCCTACGAGCAGTACTTC	CASSTTGGPYEQYF
NA	TRBV7-6	TRBJ1-3	TRBD1	TGTGCCAGCAGCCCTACGGGCGACAGGGGGCAGTGGAGGGGAAACACCATATATTTT	CASSPTGDRGQWRGNTIYF
NA	TRBV14	TRBJ1-2	NA	TGTGCCAGCAGCCAAGGACGTCAGGCAGCTTCCTATGATGGCTACACCTTC	CASSQGRQAASYDGYTF
NA	TRBV24-1	TRBJ1-2	NA	TGTGCCACCAGTGACAAATATGGCTACACCTTC	CATSDKYGYTF
NA	TRBV4-3	TRBJ2-7	TRBD2	TGCGCCAGCAGCCAAAGCGGGGTTCCTCCCGACGAGCAGTACTTC	CASSQSGVPPDEQYF
NA	TRBV3-1/TRBV3-2	TRBJ1-1	NA	TGTGCCAGCAGCCAAGAGTCGTCCGAAGCTTTCTTT	CASSQESSEAFF
once	TRBV29-1	TRBJ2-2	TRBD1	TGCAGCGTATCCGGGACAGGGACCGGGGAGCTGTTTTTT	CSVSGTGTGELFF
NA	TRBV2	TRBJ1-2	NA	TGTGCCAGCCGCGGACAGAACTATGGCTACACCTTC	CASRGQNYGYTF
NA	TRBV7-6	TRBJ2-7	TRBD1	TGTGCCAGCAGCCGCCGGGACAGGGGTTTGTACGAGCAGTACTTC	CASSRRDRGLYEQYF
NA	TRBV6-1	TRBJ2-3	NA	TGTGCCAGCAGTGGAGCCCTAACAGATACGCAGTATTTT	CASSGALTDTQYF
NA	TRBV19	TRBJ1-1	NA	TGTGCCAGTAGTATTTATACTGAAGCTTTCTTT	CASSIYTEAFF
NA	TRBV11-2	TRBJ2-7	TRBD1	TGTGCCAGCAGCTTGCAAAGGATGGGACAGGTCTACGAGCAGTACTTC	CASSLQRMGQVYEQYF
NA	TRBV21-1	TRBJ1-6	NA	TGTGCCAGCAGCAAAAATTGGACAGGCATCACCTATAATTCACCCCTCCACTTT	CASSKNWTGITYNSPLHF
NA	TRBV27	TRBJ2-7	NA	TGTGCCAGCAGCCCGGGTGGGGGCGGATACGAGCAGTACTTC	CASSPGGGGYEQYF
NA	TRBV6-5	TRBJ1-1	TRBD1	TGTGCCAGCGGACAGGCGCGGGTAACTGAAGCTTTCTTT	CASGQARVTEAFF
NA	TRBV14	TRBJ2-6	NA	TGTGCCAGCAGCCAAGATACAGTCCCAAGCTCTGGGGCCAACGTCCTGACTTTC	CASSQDTVPSSGANVLTF
NA	TRBV12-2	TRBJ1-1	NA	TGTGCAAGTCGCTTAGCCGGTAGACAGGGGACGAACACTGAAGCTTTCTTT	CASRLAGRQGTNTEAFF
NA	TRBV19	TRBJ1-2	NA	TGTGCCAGTAGTATGGTCAACCTGGGACAACTGGGTGGCTACACCTTC	CASSMVNLGQLGGYTF
few	TRBV18	TRBJ2-5	NA	TGTGCCAGCTCACCCCTCCAGGGTATGAGGGAGACCCAGTACTTC	CASSPLQGMRETQYF
NA	TRBV28	TRBJ1-2	NA	TGTGCCAGCAGCCCCAGGACAGACTATGGCTACACCTTC	CASSPRTDYGYTF
NA	TRBV19	TRBJ1-1	TRBD1	TGTGCCAGTAGCCCTTTGCGGGACAGGGCGTTCGCTGAAGCTTTCTTT	CASSPLRDRAFAEAFF
NA	TRBV7-2	TRBJ1-6	TRBD1	TGTGCCAGCAGCTCACAGGGGGCCTTGGGTTCACCCCTCCACTTT	CASSSQGALGSPLHF
NA	TRBV9	TRBJ1-2	TRBD1	TGTGCCAGCAGCCCCCGCCCGGGACAGGGCCGGTTTGGCTACACCTTC	CASSPRPGQGRFGYTF
NA	TRBV20-1	TRBJ1-5	NA	TGCAGTGCTAGTGGGGGGGTGAATCAGCCCCAGCATTTT	CSASGGVNQPQHF
NA	TRBV3-1/TRBV3-2	TRBJ1-4	NA	TGTGCCAGCAGCCAAGGCCGAGCAACTAATGAAAAACTGTTTTTT	CASSQGRATNEKLFF
NA	TRBV27	TRBJ1-1	TRBD1	TGTGCCAGCAGTCCAATAACAGGGGGCGCATGGGGATACACTGAAGCTTTCTTT	CASSPITGGAWGYTEAFF
NA	TRBV27	TRBJ1-5	NA	TGTGCCAGCAGTTCAAGCAGGGAAGTCAAGCCCCAGCATTTT	CASSSSREVKPQHF
NA	TRBV5-8	TRBJ1-4	NA	TGTGCCAGCAGCCGGAGGATTGCGACTGATGAAAAACTGTTTTTT	CASSRRIATDEKLFF
NA	TRBV4-1	TRBJ2-7	TRBD2	TGCGCCAGCAGCCAACCGGGACTAGACGGCTACGAGCAGTACTTC	CASSQPGLDGYEQYF
NA	TRBV30	TRBJ1-5	NA	TGTGCCTGGAGTCAGGGAGGGGATGGGCAGCCCCAGCATTTT	CAWSQGGDGQPQHF
NA	TRBV27	TRBJ2-5	NA	TGTGCCAGCAGTTTATTCAGTCAAGAGACCCAGTACTTC	CASSLFSQETQYF